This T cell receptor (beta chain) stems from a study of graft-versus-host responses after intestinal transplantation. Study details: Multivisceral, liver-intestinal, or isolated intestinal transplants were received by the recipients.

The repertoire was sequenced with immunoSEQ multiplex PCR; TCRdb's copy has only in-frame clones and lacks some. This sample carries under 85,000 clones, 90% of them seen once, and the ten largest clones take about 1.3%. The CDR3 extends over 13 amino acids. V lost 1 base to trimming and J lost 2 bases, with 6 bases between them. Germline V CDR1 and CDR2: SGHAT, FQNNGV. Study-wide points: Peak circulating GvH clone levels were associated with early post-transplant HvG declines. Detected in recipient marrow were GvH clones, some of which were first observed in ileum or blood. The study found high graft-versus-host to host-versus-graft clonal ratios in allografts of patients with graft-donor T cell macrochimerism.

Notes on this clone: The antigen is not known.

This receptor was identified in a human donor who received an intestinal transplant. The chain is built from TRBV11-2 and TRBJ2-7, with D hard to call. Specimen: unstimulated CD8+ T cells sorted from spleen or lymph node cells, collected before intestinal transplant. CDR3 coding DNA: TGTGCCAGCAGCTTAGGCGTAGCCTACGAGCAGTACTTC. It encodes CASSLGVAYEQYF.